The clone carrying this T cell receptor (beta chain) was counted between two and nine times. Its specificity is unknown. The data derive from a study of beta chain features in type 1 diabetes. The study, taken as a whole, reports: Patients with type 1 diabetes carried fewer insertions and had more deletions at their VDJ junctions.

The isolated RNA, all of it, was reverse transcribed, so expressed TCRB transcripts were what got sequenced. Some clones are missing from TCRdb's copy, which holds only in-frame ones; the method was immunoSEQ multiplex PCR. Of some 250,000 clones in the sample, 25% to 30% were seen once. Germline CDR1 SGHNT, CDR2 YYREEE (reference sequence). The germline V and J ends were trimmed by 0 bases and 4 bases, with 13 bases remaining between them. This CDR3 contains 15 residues. The specimen was central memory CD4+ T cells from blood. The chain couples TRBV5-4 to TRBJ1-1, with no clear D. This TCR was recovered from a man aged 25 to 45 in good health. CDR3 amino acids: CASSLAQDGSTEAFF. CDR3 coding DNA: TGTGCCAGCAGCTTGGCGCAGGATGGGTCCACTGAAGCTTTCTTT.